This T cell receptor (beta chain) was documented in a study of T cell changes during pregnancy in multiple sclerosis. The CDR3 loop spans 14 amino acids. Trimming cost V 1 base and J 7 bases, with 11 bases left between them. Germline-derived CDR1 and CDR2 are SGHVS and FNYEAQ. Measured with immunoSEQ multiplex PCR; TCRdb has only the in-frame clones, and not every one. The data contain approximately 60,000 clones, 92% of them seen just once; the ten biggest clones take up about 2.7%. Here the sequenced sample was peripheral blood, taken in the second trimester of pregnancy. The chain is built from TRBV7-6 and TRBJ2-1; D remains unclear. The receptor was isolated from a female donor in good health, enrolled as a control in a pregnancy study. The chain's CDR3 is CASSLVRVTNEQFF. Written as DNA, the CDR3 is TGTGCCAGCAGCTTAGTTCGTGTGACTAATGAGCAGTTCTTC.